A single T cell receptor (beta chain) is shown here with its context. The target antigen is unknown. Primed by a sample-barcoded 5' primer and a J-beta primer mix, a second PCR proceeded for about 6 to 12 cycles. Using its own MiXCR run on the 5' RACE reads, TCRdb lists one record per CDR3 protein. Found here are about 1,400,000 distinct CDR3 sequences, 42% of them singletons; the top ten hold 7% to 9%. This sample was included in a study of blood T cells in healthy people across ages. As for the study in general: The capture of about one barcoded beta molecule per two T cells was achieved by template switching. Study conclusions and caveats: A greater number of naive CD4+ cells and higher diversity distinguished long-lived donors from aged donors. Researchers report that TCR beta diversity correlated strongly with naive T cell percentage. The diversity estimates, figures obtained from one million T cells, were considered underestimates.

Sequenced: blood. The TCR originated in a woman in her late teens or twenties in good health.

As DNA, the CDR3 is TGTGCCAGCAGTGAAACAGGTAACTCCTACGAGCAGTACTTC. Protein sequence: CASSETGNSYEQYF. This chain links TRBV6-5 with TRBJ2-7, with D maybe TRBD1 (5 bases). Between the trimmed V and J ends, which lost 5 bases and 0 bases, there was a span of 11 bases. The germline V gene has CDR1 MNHEY and CDR2 SVGAGI. There are 14 residues in the CDR3.